Only a few counts were recorded for the clone carrying this TCR beta chain. Its target is not known. This sample is drawn from a study of T cells in Graves' hyperthyroidism and ophthalmopathy. Study-wide background: Before treatment of any kind, peripheral blood was taken at initial diagnosis. Study conclusions and caveats: The blood repertoire included most of the expanded thyroid clonotypes above 0.001.

The CDR3 covers 17 residues. V lost 1 base to trimming and J lost 5 bases, with 21 bases between them. Germline lookup yields CDR1 MGHRA and CDR2 YSYEKL. RNA transcripts were the template for amplifying TCR beta CDR3 regions. The TCR CDR3 first-round RT-PCR relied on the HTBI primer set. TCRdb recomputed calls from the multiplex PCR reads with MiXCR, one row per CDR3 protein. The table includes approximately 400,000 distinct CDR3 sequences, roughly 15% detected once. Lactation, pregnancy, other autoimmune disease or uncontrolled infection excluded patients. What was sequenced was blood. This TCR came from a woman between 25 and 40 years old with Graves' ophthalmopathy. The V and J genes are TRBV4-1 and TRBJ2-7; weak D call: TRBD2 (6 bases). CDR3 loop: CASSQGLAGTLIDEQYF. As DNA, the CDR3 is TGCGCCAGCAGCCAAGGGCTGGCCGGGACTCTGATCGACGAGCAGTACTTC.